This TCR beta chain appears in the sequencing data of a study of cytomegalovirus exposure and HLA in healthy donors. Study observations and caveats: TRBV6-2, TRBV6-3 and some other V segments were excluded as indistinguishable. Segments of the TCR beta V type were, in most cases, productive about 90% or about 30% of the time in an earlier analysis.

The PCR ran on 60 Vbeta and 13 Jbeta primers. The assay was immunoSEQ multiplex PCR, and TCRdb's table has in-frame clones only and misses some. This sample has around 150,000 clones; approximately 80% occur once, and the top ten carry 1.3% to 1.5%. Per the germline V gene, CDR1 is SGHNT and CDR2 is YYREEE (reference sequence). This CDR3 region has 14 residues. V was clipped by 5 bases and J by 5 bases, with 16 bases between them. As to this clone: Its cognate antigen is unknown.

Sample: PBMCs. The clonotype was recovered from a woman aged 40 to 50 in good health and CMV-seronegative. The chain is built from TRBV5-4 and TRBJ2-5; D might be TRBD1 (7 bases). The CDR3 here is CASSTLGGQETQYF. Written as DNA, the CDR3 is TGTGCCAGCAGTACGCTGGGGGGACAGGAGACCCAGTACTTC.